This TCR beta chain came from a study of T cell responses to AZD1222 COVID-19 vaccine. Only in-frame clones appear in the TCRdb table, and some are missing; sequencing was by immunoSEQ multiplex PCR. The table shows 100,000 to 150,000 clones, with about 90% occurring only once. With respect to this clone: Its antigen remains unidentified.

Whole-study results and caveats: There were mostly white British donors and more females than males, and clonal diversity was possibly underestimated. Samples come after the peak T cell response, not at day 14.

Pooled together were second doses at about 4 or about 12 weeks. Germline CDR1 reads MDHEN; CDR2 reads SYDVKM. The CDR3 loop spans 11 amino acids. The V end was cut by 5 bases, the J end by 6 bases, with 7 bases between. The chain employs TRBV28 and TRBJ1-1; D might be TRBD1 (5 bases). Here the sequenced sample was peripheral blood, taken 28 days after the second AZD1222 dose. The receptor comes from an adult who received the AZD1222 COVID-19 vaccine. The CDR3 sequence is CASSMGPEAFF. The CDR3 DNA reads TGTGCCAGCAGTATGGGGCCTGAAGCTTTCTTT.